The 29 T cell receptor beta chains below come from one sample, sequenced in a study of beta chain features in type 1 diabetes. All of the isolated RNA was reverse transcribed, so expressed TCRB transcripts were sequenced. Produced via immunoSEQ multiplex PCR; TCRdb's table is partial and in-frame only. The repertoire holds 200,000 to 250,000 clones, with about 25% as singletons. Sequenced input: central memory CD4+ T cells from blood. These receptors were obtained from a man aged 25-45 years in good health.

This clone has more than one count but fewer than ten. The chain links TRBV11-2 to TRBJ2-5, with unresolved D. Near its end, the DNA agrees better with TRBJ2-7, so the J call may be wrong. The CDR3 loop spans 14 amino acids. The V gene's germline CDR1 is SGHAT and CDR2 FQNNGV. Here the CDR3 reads CASSLEALYYEQYF. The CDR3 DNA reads TGTGCCAGCAGCTTAGAGGCCCTCTACTACGAGCAGTACTTC.

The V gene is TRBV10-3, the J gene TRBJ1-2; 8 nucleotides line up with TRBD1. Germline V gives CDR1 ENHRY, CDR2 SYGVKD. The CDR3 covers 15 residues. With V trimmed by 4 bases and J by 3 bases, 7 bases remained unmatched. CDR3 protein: CAISVGQGADYGYTF. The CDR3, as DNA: TGTGCCATCAGTGTTGGGCAGGGGGCGGACTATGGCTACACCTTC.

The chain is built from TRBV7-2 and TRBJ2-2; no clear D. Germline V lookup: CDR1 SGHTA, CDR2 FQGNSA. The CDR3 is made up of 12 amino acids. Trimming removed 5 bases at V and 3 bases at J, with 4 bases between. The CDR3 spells CASSGDTGELFF. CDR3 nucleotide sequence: TGTGCCAGCAGCGGGGACACCGGGGAGCTGTTTTTT.

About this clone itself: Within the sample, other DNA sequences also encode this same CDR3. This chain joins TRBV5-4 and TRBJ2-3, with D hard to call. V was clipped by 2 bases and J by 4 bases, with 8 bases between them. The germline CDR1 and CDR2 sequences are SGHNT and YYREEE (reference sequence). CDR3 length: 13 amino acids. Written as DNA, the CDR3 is TGTGCCAGCAGCTTACCCCCGGCAGATACGCAGTATTTT. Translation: CASSLPPADTQYF.

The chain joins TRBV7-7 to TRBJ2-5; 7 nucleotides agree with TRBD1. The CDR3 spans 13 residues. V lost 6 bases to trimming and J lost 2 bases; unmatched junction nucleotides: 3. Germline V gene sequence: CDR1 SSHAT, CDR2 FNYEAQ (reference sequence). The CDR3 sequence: CASSWDRQETQYF. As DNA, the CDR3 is TGTGCCAGCAGTTGGGACAGACAAGAGACCCAGTACTTC.

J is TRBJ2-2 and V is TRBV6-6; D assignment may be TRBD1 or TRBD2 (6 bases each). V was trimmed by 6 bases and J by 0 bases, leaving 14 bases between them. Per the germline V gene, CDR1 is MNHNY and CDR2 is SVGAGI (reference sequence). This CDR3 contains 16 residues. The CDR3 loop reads CASSQRGRANTGELFF. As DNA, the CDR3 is TGTGCCAGCAGCCAACGGGGGCGCGCGAACACCGGGGAGCTGTTTTTT.

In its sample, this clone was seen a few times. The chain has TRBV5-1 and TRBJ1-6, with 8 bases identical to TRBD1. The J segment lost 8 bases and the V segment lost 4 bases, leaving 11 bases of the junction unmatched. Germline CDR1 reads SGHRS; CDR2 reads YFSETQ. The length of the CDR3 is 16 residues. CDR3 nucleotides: TGCGCCAGCAGCCTTATCGTCGGACAGGGTTATTCACCCCTCCACTTT. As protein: CASSLIVGQGYSPLHF.

The CDR3 is CASSLSWSSYEQYF. CDR3 coding DNA: TGTGCCAGCAGCTTGTCTTGGTCCTCCTACGAGCAGTACTTC. The chain has TRBV7-2 and TRBJ2-7; D is unresolved. Trimming left V 3 bases short and J 0 bases short, with 9 bases between. Germline-derived CDR1 and CDR2 are SGHTA and FQGNSA. The CDR3 consists of 14 residues. Full variable domain (remainder filled in from reference TRBV7-2 and TRBJ2-7): GAGVSQSPSNKVTEKGKDVELRCDPISGHTALYWYRQSLGQGLEFLIYFQGNSAPDKSGLPSDRFSAERTGGSVSTLTIQRTQQEDSAVYLCASSLSWSSYEQYFGPGTRLTVT.

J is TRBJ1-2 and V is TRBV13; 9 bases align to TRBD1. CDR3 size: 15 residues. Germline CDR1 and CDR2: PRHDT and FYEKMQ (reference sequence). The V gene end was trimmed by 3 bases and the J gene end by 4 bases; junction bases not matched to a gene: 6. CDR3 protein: CASSFKNRGLYGYTF. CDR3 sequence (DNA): TGTGCCAGCAGCTTCAAAAACAGGGGGCTCTATGGCTACACCTTC.

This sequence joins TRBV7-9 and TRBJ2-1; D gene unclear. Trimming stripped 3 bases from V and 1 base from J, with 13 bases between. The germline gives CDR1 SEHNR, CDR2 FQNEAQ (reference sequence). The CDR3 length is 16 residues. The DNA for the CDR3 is TGTGCCAGCAGCTTTACGGCGTACCCGTCCTACAATGAGCAGTTCTTC. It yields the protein CASSFTAYPSYNEQFF.

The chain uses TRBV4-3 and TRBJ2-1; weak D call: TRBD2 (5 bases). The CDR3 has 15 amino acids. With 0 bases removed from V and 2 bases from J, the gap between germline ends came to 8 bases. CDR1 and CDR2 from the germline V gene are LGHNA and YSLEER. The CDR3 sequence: CASSQDGSPYNEQFF. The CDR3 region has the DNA TGCGCCAGCAGCCAAGATGGGAGCCCCTACAATGAGCAGTTCTTC.

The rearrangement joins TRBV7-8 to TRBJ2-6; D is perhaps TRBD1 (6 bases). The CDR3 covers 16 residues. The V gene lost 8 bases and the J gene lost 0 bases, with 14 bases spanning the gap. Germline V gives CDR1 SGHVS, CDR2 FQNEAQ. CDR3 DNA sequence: TGTGCCAGCTCGCGGTCAGGGGCCTCTGGGGCCAACGTCCTGACTTTC. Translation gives CASSRSGASGANVLTF.

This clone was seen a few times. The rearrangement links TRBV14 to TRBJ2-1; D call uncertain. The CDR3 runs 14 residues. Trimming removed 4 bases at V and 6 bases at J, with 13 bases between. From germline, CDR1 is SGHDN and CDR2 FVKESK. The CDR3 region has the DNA TGTGCCAGCAGCCGAATTGAAGCAGGCAATGAGCAGTTCTTC. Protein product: CASSRIEAGNEQFF.

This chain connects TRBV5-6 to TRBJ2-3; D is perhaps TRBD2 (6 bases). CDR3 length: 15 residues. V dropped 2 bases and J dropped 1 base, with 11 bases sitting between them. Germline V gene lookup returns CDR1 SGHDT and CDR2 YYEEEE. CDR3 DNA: TGTGCCAGCAGCTTTCCAGCGGGCCGCACAGATACGCAGTATTTT. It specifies CASSFPAGRTDTQYF.

The DNA for the CDR3 is TGTGCCAGCAGCATAGTTCCGTACGAGCAGTACTTC. It encodes CASSIVPYEQYF. This rearrangement joins TRBV2 to TRBJ2-7, with D hard to call. CDR1 and CDR2 from the germline V gene are SNHLY and FYNNEI. V was clipped by 6 bases and J by 4 bases, with 10 bases between them. This CDR3 has 12 amino acids.

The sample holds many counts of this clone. CDR3 region: CASASGETQYF. In nucleotides, the CDR3 is TGTGCTAGTGCCTCTGGGGAGACCCAGTACTTC. The chain couples TRBV12-5 to TRBJ2-5; no definite D call. The germline V gene encodes CDR1 LGHNT and CDR2 FRNRAP. CDR3 length equals 11 residues. Trimming shortened V by 7 bases and J by 5 bases, and 8 bases separated the two germline ends.

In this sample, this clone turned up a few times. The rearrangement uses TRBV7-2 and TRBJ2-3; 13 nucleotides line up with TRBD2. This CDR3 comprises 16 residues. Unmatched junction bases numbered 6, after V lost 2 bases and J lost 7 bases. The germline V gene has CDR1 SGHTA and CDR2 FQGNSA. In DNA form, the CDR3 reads TGTGCCAGCAGCTTACTACTAGCGGGGGGGCCGAATACGCAGTATTTT. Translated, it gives CASSLLLAGGPNTQYF.

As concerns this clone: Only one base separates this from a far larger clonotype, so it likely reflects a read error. CDR3 DNA: TGTGCCATCCGTGGAGGCGGGAGGGCCGGCGAGCAGTACTTC. It encodes CAIRGGGRAGEQYF. The V gene is TRBV10-3, the J gene TRBJ2-5; 9 bases align to TRBD2. TRBJ2-7 explains the end of the DNA better; the J call may be wrong. The CDR3 has 14 residues. Germline CDR1 reads ENHRY; CDR2 reads SYGVKD.

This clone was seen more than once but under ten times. The chain's CDR3 is CASSGNRGTDTQYF. In DNA, the CDR3 is TGTGCCAGCAGCGGCAACAGGGGCACAGATACGCAGTATTTT. This chain uses TRBV6-1 with TRBJ2-3; possibly TRBD1 for D (6 bases). CDR3 size: 14 residues. Deletions cut 6 bases from V and 1 base from J, with 11 bases between. CDR1 MNHNS and CDR2 SASEGT come from the germline V gene.

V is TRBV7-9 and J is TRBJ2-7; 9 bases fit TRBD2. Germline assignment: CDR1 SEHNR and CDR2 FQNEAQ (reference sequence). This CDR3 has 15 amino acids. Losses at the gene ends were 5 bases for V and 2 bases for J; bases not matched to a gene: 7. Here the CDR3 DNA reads TGTGCCAGCAGCGCCTTAGCGGGGGCCCCCTACGAGCAGTACTTC. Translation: CASSALAGAPYEQYF.

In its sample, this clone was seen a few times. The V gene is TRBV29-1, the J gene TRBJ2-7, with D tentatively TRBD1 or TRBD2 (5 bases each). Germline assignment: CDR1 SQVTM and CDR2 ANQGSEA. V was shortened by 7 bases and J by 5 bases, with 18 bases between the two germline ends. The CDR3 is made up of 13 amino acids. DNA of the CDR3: TGCAGCGGCGGACGTAGAGGGGTCCACGAGCAGTACTTC. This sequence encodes CSGGRRGVHEQYF.

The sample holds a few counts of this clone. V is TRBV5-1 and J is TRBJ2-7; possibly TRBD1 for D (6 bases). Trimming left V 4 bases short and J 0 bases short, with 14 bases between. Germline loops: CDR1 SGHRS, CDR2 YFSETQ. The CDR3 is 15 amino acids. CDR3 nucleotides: TGCGCCAGCAGCGGCGCGGACAGTAGCTCCTACGAGCAGTACTTC. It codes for CASSGADSSSYEQYF. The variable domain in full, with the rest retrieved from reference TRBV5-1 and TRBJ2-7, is KAGVTQTPRYLIKTRGQQVTLSCSPISGHRSVSWYQQTPGQGLQFLFEYFSETQRNKGNFPGRFSGRQFSNSRSEMNVSTLELGDSALYLCASSGADSSSYEQYFGPGTRLTVT.

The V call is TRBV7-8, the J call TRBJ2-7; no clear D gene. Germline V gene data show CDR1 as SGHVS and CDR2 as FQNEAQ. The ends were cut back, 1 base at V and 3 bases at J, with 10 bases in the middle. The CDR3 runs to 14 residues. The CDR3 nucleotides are TGTGCCAGCAGCTTAGACGCAGGCTTCTACGAGCAGTACTTC. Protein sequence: CASSLDAGFYEQYF.

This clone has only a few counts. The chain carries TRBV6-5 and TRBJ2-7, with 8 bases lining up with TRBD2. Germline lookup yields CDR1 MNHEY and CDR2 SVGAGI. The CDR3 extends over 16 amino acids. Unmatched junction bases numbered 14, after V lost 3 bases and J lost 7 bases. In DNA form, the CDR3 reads TGTGCCAGCAGTTATTCCGGGACTAGGAACGGCGAAGAGCAGTACTTC. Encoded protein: CASSYSGTRNGEEQYF.

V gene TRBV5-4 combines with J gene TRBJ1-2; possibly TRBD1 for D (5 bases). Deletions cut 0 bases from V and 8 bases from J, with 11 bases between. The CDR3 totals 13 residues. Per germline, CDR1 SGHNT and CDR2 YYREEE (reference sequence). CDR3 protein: CASSLAGIEGYTF. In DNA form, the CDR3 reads TGTGCCAGCAGCTTGGCAGGGATTGAAGGCTACACCTTC.

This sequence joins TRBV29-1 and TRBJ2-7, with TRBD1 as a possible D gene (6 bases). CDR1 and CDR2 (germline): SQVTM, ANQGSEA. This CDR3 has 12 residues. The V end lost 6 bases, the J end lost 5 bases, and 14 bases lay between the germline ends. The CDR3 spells CSVASGANEQYF. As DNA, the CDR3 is TGCAGCGTGGCATCAGGGGCCAACGAGCAGTACTTC.

The CDR3 loop is CASSFRAEAFF. The CDR3, as DNA: TGTGCCAGCAGCTTCAGGGCTGAAGCTTTCTTT. The V gene is TRBV7-9, the J gene TRBJ1-1; D is possibly TRBD1 (5 bases). This CDR3 contains 11 residues. Trimming took 3 bases from V and 6 from J, leaving 5 bases between them. In germline, CDR1 is SEHNR, CDR2 FQNEAQ (reference sequence).

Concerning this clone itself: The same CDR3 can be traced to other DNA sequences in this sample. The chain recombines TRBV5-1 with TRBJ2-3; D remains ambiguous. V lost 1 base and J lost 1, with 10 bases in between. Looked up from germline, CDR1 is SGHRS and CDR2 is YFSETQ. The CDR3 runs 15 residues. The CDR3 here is CASSLNSGGTDTQYF. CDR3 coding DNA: TGCGCCAGCAGCTTGAATAGTGGGGGCACAGATACGCAGTATTTT.

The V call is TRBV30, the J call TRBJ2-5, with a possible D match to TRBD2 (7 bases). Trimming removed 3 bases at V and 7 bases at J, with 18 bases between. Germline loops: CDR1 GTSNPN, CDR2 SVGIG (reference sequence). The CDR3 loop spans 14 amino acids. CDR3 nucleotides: TGTGCCTGGAGCGCCGGGGGGCGTGGAGGGACCCAGTACTTC. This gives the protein CAWSAGGRGGTQYF.